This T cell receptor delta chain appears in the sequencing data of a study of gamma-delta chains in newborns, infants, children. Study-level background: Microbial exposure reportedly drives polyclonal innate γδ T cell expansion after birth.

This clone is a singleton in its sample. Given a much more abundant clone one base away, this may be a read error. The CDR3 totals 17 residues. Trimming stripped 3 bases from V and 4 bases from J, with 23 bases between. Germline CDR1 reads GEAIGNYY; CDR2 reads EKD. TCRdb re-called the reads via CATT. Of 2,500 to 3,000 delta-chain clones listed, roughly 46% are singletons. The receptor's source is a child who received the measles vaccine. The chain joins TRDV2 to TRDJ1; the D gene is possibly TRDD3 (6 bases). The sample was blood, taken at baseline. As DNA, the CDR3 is TGTGCCTGTGACGTTTTAGGCCTACGGGGATCCAACGATAAACTCATCTTT. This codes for CACDVLGLRGSNDKLIF.